The next 13 T cell receptor beta chains were all read from a single sample in a study of T cells in localized non-small cell lung cancer (TCRdb year 2020). The library was produced with the immunoSEQ multiplex PCR assay. In its TCRdb copy, this immuneACCESS table keeps in-frame sequences only and misses some clones. Where compared with another copy, unresolved V genes explain less than half of these, and the others have no known cause. The sample table contains some 1,500 clones; only one count was recorded for roughly a third of them. Of the sample, 15% is held by the ten largest clones. Sequencing used normal lung tissue next to the tumor, obtained before any cancer treatment. These receptors were collected from a female donor older than 55 with stage I lung adenocarcinoma.

The chain recombines TRBV15 with TRBJ2-5; 14 positions match TRBD2. The CDR3 loop spans 16 amino acids. V was pared by 5 bases and J by 5 bases, with 7 bases of the junction left unmatched. Germline CDR1 and CDR2: LNHNV and YYDKDF (reference sequence). CDR3 nucleotide sequence: TGTGCCACCAGCCCGGCGGGACTAGCGGGGGTGGAGACCCAGTACTTC. Its translation is CATSPAGLAGVETQYF. The whole variable domain, filled in from reference TRBV15 and TRBJ2-5, reads DAMVIQNPRYQVTQFGKPVTLSCSQTLNHNVMYWYQQKSSQAPKLLFHYYDKDFNNEADTPDNFQSRRPNTSFCFLDIRSPGLGDTAMYLCATSPAGLAGVETQYFGPGTRLLVL.

This clone is labeled large. The chain has TRBV19 and TRBJ2-1; TRBD2 might be the D (5 bases). Germline assignment: CDR1 LNHDA and CDR2 SQIVND (reference sequence). The CDR3 extends over 12 amino acids. The V and J ends lost 4 bases and 8 bases respectively, with 9 bases between them. Here the CDR3 reads CASSTSGYEQFF. CDR3 nucleotide sequence: TGTGCCAGTAGTACCTCGGGGTATGAGCAGTTCTTC. Full variable domain (outside the CDR3, taken from reference TRBV19 and TRBJ2-1): DGGITQSPKYLFRKEGQNVTLSCEQNLNHDAMYWYRQDPGQGLRLIYYSQIVNDFQKGDIAEGYSVSREKKESFPLTVTSAQKNPTAFYLCASSTSGYEQFFGPGTRLTVL.

The J gene is TRBJ2-2, the V gene TRBV5-1; D not certain. The germline CDR1 and CDR2 sequences are SGHRS and YFSETQ. CDR3 length equals 14 residues. V lost 0 bases and J lost 2, with 5 bases in between. This CDR3 is CASSLGPNTGELFF. CDR3 coding DNA: TGCGCCAGCAGCTTGGGGCCTAACACCGGGGAGCTGTTTTTT.

The chain uses TRBV5-1 and TRBJ2-7, with TRBD1 matching over 10 bases. V was clipped by 3 bases and J by 1 base; unmatched bases: 4. In germline, CDR1 is SGHRS, CDR2 YFSETQ. CDR3 size: 15 residues. The DNA for the CDR3 is TGCGCCAGCAGCTGGGGGACAGGGGTATCCTACGAGCAGTACGTC. It specifies CASSWGTGVSYEQYV.

The V call is TRBV14, the J call TRBJ2-7, with D possibly called TRBD1 or TRBD2 (5 bases each). Germline V gives CDR1 SGHDN, CDR2 FVKESK. Trimming stripped 5 bases from V and 0 bases from J, with 8 bases between. The CDR3 has 13 residues. The CDR3 DNA reads TGTGCCAGCAGCGGGACGGACTCCTACGAGCAGTACTTC. Translation: CASSGTDSYEQYF. The variable domain in full, completed from reference TRBV14 and TRBJ2-7, reads EAGVTQFPSHSVIEKGQTVTLRCDPISGHDNLYWYRRVMGKEIKFLLHFVKESKQDESGMPNNRFLAERTGGTYSTLKVQPAELEDSGVYFCASSGTDSYEQYFGPGTRLTVT.

By share of the sample, this clone is medium-sized (0.01 to 0.1%). The chain recombines TRBV11-3 with TRBJ2-2, with D perhaps matching TRBD1 (6 bases). CDR1 and CDR2 (germline): SGHNT, YENEEA. The CDR3 totals 15 residues. The V and J ends lost 8 bases and 2 bases respectively, with 15 bases between them. CDR3 loop: CASRTPGQNTGELFF. CDR3 nucleotide sequence: TGTGCCAGCCGAACTCCGGGACAAAACACCGGGGAGCTGTTTTTT.

This clone has just a few counts. The chain links TRBV11-3 to TRBJ1-5; possibly TRBD1 for D (5 bases). Germline V gives CDR1 SGHNT, CDR2 YENEEA. This CDR3 contains 15 residues. V shed 7 bases and J shed 1 base, with 14 bases lying between them. CDR3 region: CASTTDKASNQPQHF. DNA for the CDR3: TGTGCCAGCACCACGGACAAGGCAAGCAATCAGCCCCAGCATTTT.

This chain joins TRBV9 and TRBJ1-6, with D hard to call. There are 12 residues in the CDR3. V was clipped by 3 bases and J by 9 bases, with 7 bases between them. The V gene's germline CDR1 is SGDLS and CDR2 YYNGEE. CDR3 bases: TGTGCCAGCAGCGCCCCCGGTTCACCCCTCCACTTT. Protein: CASSAPGSPLHF.

The V and J genes are TRBV19 and TRBJ1-6, with 8 bases lining up with TRBD1. V trimming: 5 bases; J trimming: 7 bases; junction bases outside the gene matches: 10. This CDR3 is built from 16 residues. The germline V gene has CDR1 LNHDA and CDR2 SQIVND (reference sequence). CDR3 region: CASSPSGGLGNSPLHF. CDR3 nucleotide sequence: TGTGCCAGTAGTCCGTCAGGGGGCTTGGGGAATTCACCCCTCCACTTT.

By share, this clone ranks as medium-sized (0.01 to 0.1%). This sequence joins TRBV11-3 and TRBJ2-1; 7 bases align to TRBD2. The CDR3 extends over 16 amino acids. The ends lost 3 bases at V and 2 bases at J; junction bases unmatched: 7. Germline CDR1 reads SGHNT; CDR2 reads YENEEA. The CDR3 region has the DNA TGTGCCAGCAGCTTGGTTGGGGGGGATGCCTACAATGAGCAGTTCTTC. This sequence encodes CASSLVGGDAYNEQFF. The full variable domain, completed using reference TRBV11-3 and TRBJ2-1, is EAGVVQSPRYKIIEKKQPVAFWCNPISGHNTLYWYLQNLGQGPELLIRYENEEAVDDSQLPKDRFSAERLKGVDSTLKIQPAELGDSAVYLCASSLVGGDAYNEQFFGPGTRLTVL.

The chain has TRBV2 and TRBJ2-7; 14 bases match TRBD2. Germline CDR1 and CDR2: SNHLY and FYNNEI. The CDR3 runs 15 residues. The V gene end was trimmed by 6 bases and the J gene end by 4 bases; junction bases not matched to a gene: 5. The CDR3 here is CASRTSGGARYEQYF. CDR3 bases: TGTGCCAGCAGGACTAGCGGGGGGGCTCGGTACGAGCAGTACTTC.

This clone occurred a few times. V is TRBV11-3 and J is TRBJ2-7, with a tentative D call TRBD2 (5 bases). The germline V gene encodes CDR1 SGHNT and CDR2 YENEEA. The CDR3 spans 14 residues. V was pared by 3 bases and J by 4 bases, with 13 bases between. DNA for the CDR3: TGTGCCAGCAGCTTGACCCCGGGGTTATACGAGCAGTACGTC. Translated, it gives CASSLTPGLYEQYV.

This clone was picked up one time. V gene TRBV18 combines with J gene TRBJ1-3; no reliable D call. The germline CDR1 and CDR2 sequences are KGHSH and LQKENI. The CDR3 covers 16 residues. V was clipped by 6 bases and J by 4 bases, with 19 bases between them. The DNA of the CDR3 is TGTGCCAGCTCGCGAAATTCAGGAGGTGCAGGAAACACCATATATTTT. Protein sequence: CASSRNSGGAGNTIYF.